A single sample gave rise to the 5 T cell receptor beta chains below, sequenced in a study of PD-1 blockade in classical Hodgkin lymphoma. TCRdb's copy holds only in-frame clones and misses some; the assay was immunoSEQ multiplex PCR. Counted here are about 24,000 clones, 81% occurring once; the ten biggest clones make up about 19%. With no exception, relapse followed autologous stem cell transplantation in all patients, and brentuximab vedotin exposure varied. Sequences were derived from peripheral blood mononuclear cells (PBMCs), sampled before the second cycle of nivolumab. The receptor source for this set is a human donor with classical Hodgkin lymphoma.

The rearrangement links TRBV28 to TRBJ2-7; 11 bases fit TRBD1. Germline V gene data show CDR1 as MDHEN and CDR2 as SYDVKM. The CDR3 has 14 amino acids. Trimming took 5 bases from V and 7 from J; bases not matched to a gene: 7. The CDR3 reads CASSPGQGVGEQYF. Here the CDR3 DNA reads TGTGCCAGCAGTCCGGGACAGGGGGTAGGTGAGCAGTACTTC.

This clone was counted between two and nine times. This chain links TRBV19 with TRBJ1-4; D remains ambiguous. The CDR3 spans 16 residues. CDR1 LNHDA and CDR2 SQIVND come from the germline V gene (reference sequence). Trimming pared 1 base from V and 8 bases from J, leaving 17 bases between. CDR3 in amino acids: CASSIALGRRAEKLFF. The CDR3 nucleotides are TGTGCCAGTAGTATAGCTCTCGGTCGGCGGGCGGAAAAACTGTTTTTT.

The rearrangement links TRBV7-9 to TRBJ2-1; 10 bases are shared with TRBD2. Per the germline V gene, CDR1 is SEHNR and CDR2 is FQNEAQ (reference sequence). The CDR3 covers 15 residues. Trimming took 5 bases from V and 4 from J; bases not matched to a gene: 5. CDR3 residues: CASSHGLAEYNEQFF. CDR3 in DNA: TGTGCCAGCAGCCATGGACTAGCGGAATACAATGAGCAGTTCTTC. The full variable domain, rest sourced from reference TRBV7-9 and TRBJ2-1, is DTGVSQNPRHKITKRGQNVTFRCDPISEHNRLYWYRQTLGQGPEFLTYFQNEAQLEKSRLLSDRFSAERPKGSFSTLEIQRTEQGDSAMYLCASSHGLAEYNEQFFGPGTRLTVL.

The chain is built from TRBV11-2 and TRBJ2-3, with D uncertain. The V gene's germline CDR1 is SGHAT and CDR2 FQNNGV. The CDR3 spans 11 residues. Trimming stripped 5 bases from V and 2 bases from J, with 2 bases between. Here the CDR3 reads CASSATDTQYF. The CDR3 DNA reads as TGTGCCAGCAGCGCCACAGATACGCAGTATTTT.

The V and J genes are TRBV6-5 and TRBJ1-2; 8 bases agree with TRBD1. The length of the CDR3 is 13 residues. The J segment lost 7 bases and the V segment lost 6 bases, leaving 7 bases of the junction unmatched. The V gene's germline CDR1 is MNHEY and CDR2 SVGAGI. The chain's CDR3 is CASSPDRGGGYTF. CDR3 DNA sequence: TGTGCCAGCAGCCCAGACAGGGGAGGTGGCTACACCTTC.